This TCR beta chain was recorded in a study of blood T cells in healthy people across ages. Whole-study context: About one barcoded beta molecule per two T cells was captured by template switching.

A second roughly 6 to 12 cycle PCR used barcoded and J-beta primers. Each CDR3 protein is one row after TCRdb ran MiXCR on the 5' RACE reads. The sample holds hundreds of thousands of distinct CDR3 sequences, 45% to 50% seen once. As concerns this clonotype: Antigen unknown.

Germline CDR1 reads SGHKS; CDR2 reads YYEKEE (reference sequence). The CDR3 runs to 13 residues. The V and J ends lost 1 base and 4 bases respectively, with 6 bases between them. Broader study findings: Naive T cell percentage showed a strong correlation with the diversity of TCR beta.

The people who gave samples were healthy Caucasians from Russia, aged 6 to 90. Each sample provided at least 5 micrograms of extracted total RNA. The chain couples TRBV5-5 to TRBJ2-1; D is undetermined. Material: blood. The receptor was derived from a woman aged 55-70 years in good health. The CDR3 region is CASSLSEYNEQFF. The CDR3 DNA reads as TGTGCCAGCAGCTTGTCGGAATACAATGAGCAGTTCTTC.